The 21 T cell receptor beta chains presented below share a single source sample, sequenced in a study of CD8 T cells in Susac syndrome. After extraction with the RNeasy kit, about 0.5 to 1 ug of the RNA was reverse transcribed using random hexamers. Using its own MiXCR run on the immunoSEQ multiplex PCR reads, TCRdb lists one record per CDR3 protein. Counted here are about 140,000 distinct CDR3 sequences, around 95% occurring once; the ten biggest clones make up roughly 0.15%. Material for sequencing was CD4+ T cells from PBMCs. These TCRs come from a human donor with Susac syndrome.

The J gene is TRBJ2-7, the V gene TRBV7-2, with TRBD2 matching over 10 bases. The junction had 5 bases not matched to a gene; V was cut back by 1 base and J by 2 bases. The germline gives CDR1 SGHTA, CDR2 FQGNSA. This CDR3 has 16 amino acids. In nucleotides, the CDR3 is TGTGCCAGCAGCTTAGTCGGGACTAGCGAGACCTACGAGCAGTACTTC. It encodes CASSLVGTSETYEQYF.

The table lists this clonotype with a count of one. The chain recombines TRBV4-1 with TRBJ2-4; D is undetermined. CDR3 size: 11 residues. CDR1 MGHRA and CDR2 YSYEKL come from the germline V gene. V shed 4 bases and J shed 10 bases, with 8 bases lying between them. The CDR3: CASSREGIQYF. The DNA for the CDR3 is TGCGCCAGCAGCCGGGAAGGTATTCAGTACTTC.

The chain couples TRBV29-1 to TRBJ2-1; no definite D call. This CDR3 has 13 residues. Germline CDR1 and CDR2: SQVTM and ANQGSEA. V lost 4 bases and J 0 bases, leaving 7 bases between the germline ends. In nucleotides, the CDR3 is TGCAGCGTTGGGCACCTCTCCTACAATGAGCAGTTCTTC. Amino acids: CSVGHLSYNEQFF.

The chain has TRBV19 and TRBJ2-5, with D possibly matching TRBD2 (6 bases). Germline CDR1 LNHDA, CDR2 SQIVND (reference sequence). V shed 6 bases and J shed 0 bases, with 11 bases lying between them. This CDR3 has 14 residues. The CDR3 DNA reads as TGTGCCAGTAGCGGACTATCGTACCAAGAGACCCAGTACTTC. Its translation is CASSGLSYQETQYF.

The rearrangement joins TRBV30 to TRBJ1-3, with TRBD1 as a possible D gene (6 bases). From germline, CDR1 is GTSNPN and CDR2 SVGIG (reference sequence). This CDR3 is built from 12 residues. Trimming took off 5 bases at V and 10 bases at J, with 15 bases between the two ends. The CDR3 region is CAWGSGEGTIYF. The CDR3 DNA sequence: TGTGCCTGGGGCTCAGGGGAGGGAACCATATATTTT. Looking up the rest from reference TRBV30 and TRBJ1-3 gives the full variable domain: SQTIHQWPATLVQPVGSPLSLECTVEGTSNPNLYWYRQAAGRGLQLLFYSVGIGQISSEVPQNLSASRPQDRQFILSSKKLLLSDSGFYLCAWGSGEGTIYFGEGSWLTVV.

The chain uses TRBV5-4 and TRBJ1-2; 7 positions match TRBD1. CDR3 size: 13 residues. Germline CDR1 and CDR2: SGHNT and YYREEE (reference sequence). V gave up 0 bases and J gave up 8 bases; unmatched junction bases: 4. The CDR3 coding sequence is TGTGCCAGCAGCTTGGTTCAGGGGGAAGGCTACACCTTC. Translating gives CASSLVQGEGYTF. Full variable domain (outside the CDR3, taken from reference TRBV5-4 and TRBJ1-2): ETGVTQSPTHLIKTRGQQVTLRCSSQSGHNTVSWYQQALGQGPQFIFQYYREEENGRGNFPPRFSGLQFPNYSSELNVNALELDDSALYLCASSLVQGEGYTFGSGTRLTVV.

The chain has TRBV20-1 and TRBJ2-5; D may be TRBD2 (5 bases). The germline V gene encodes CDR1 DFQATT and CDR2 SNEGSKA (reference sequence). V was cut by 4 bases and J by 8 bases, with 8 bases left in between. The CDR3 has 10 residues. CDR3 sequence: CSAMEETQYF. Here the CDR3 DNA reads TGCAGTGCTATGGAGGAAACCCAGTACTTC.

The CDR3 region is CSARSQNTGELFF. DNA for the CDR3: TGCAGTGCTAGGTCCCAGAACACCGGGGAGCTGTTTTTT. This rearrangement joins TRBV20-1 to TRBJ2-2; D is uncertain. V lost 3 bases and J 1 base, leaving 6 bases between the germline ends. The CDR3 is 13 residues long. CDR1 DFQATT and CDR2 SNEGSKA come from the germline V gene (reference sequence).

This clonotype was found once. The rearrangement uses TRBV30 and TRBJ1-5; 8 nucleotides line up with TRBD1. The length of the CDR3 is 12 residues. Germline V gene sequence: CDR1 GTSNPN, CDR2 SVGIG (reference sequence). V shed 2 bases, J shed 8 bases, and the junction held 2 bases outside the gene matches. CDR3 loop: CAWSPGQEPQHF. The CDR3 coding sequence is TGTGCCTGGAGTCCGGGACAGGAGCCCCAGCATTTT.

V and J are TRBV30 and TRBJ1-3; 7 nucleotides align to TRBD1. The CDR3 consists of 13 residues. The J segment lost 8 bases and the V segment lost 1 base, leaving 5 bases of the junction unmatched. Germline assignment: CDR1 GTSNPN and CDR2 SVGIG (reference sequence). This CDR3 reads CAWSEGGVDTIYF. In DNA form, the CDR3 reads TGTGCCTGGAGTGAAGGGGGCGTAGACACCATATATTTT.

The chain uses TRBV10-3 and TRBJ2-1, with D tentatively TRBD2 (5 bases). Deletions cut 4 bases from V and 5 bases from J, with 12 bases between. CDR3 size: 14 residues. Germline values: CDR1 ENHRY, CDR2 SYGVKD. In nucleotides, the CDR3 is TGTGCCATCAGTGCCCGGGATCGGAACAATGAGCAGTTCTTC. As protein: CAISARDRNNEQFF.

The chain carries TRBV6-6 and TRBJ1-2; TRBD1 matches 9 bases. The CDR3 contains 13 residues. The germline CDR1 and CDR2 sequences are MNHNY and SVGAGI (reference sequence). V was clipped by 10 bases and J by 5 bases; unmatched bases: 8. The CDR3 reads CATATTGGYGYTF. CDR3 nucleotide sequence: TGTGCCACCGCGACGACAGGGGGTTATGGCTACACCTTC.

This rearrangement joins TRBV30 to TRBJ2-1; 10 positions match TRBD1. Germline assignment: CDR1 GTSNPN and CDR2 SVGIG (reference sequence). This CDR3 spans 12 amino acids. Germline trimming cut 5 bases from V and 6 bases from J; bases unmatched to any gene: 1. In DNA form, the CDR3 reads TGTGCCTGGGACAGGGGGCGCAATGAGCAGTTCTTC. Residues: CAWDRGRNEQFF.

The chain couples TRBV20-1 to TRBJ2-7; D gene ambiguous. Germline V lookup: CDR1 DFQATT, CDR2 SNEGSKA (reference sequence). The CDR3 totals 14 residues. V dropped 0 bases and J dropped 6 bases, with 15 bases sitting between them. DNA for the CDR3: TGCAGTGCTAGAGAAGGCCTTGCGTTCGGCGAGCAGTACTTC. Translation gives CSAREGLAFGEQYF.

This rearrangement joins TRBV20-1 to TRBJ1-1, with 7 nucleotides matching TRBD1. V gave up 2 bases and J gave up 6 bases; unmatched junction bases: 9. CDR3 length: 14 residues. CDR1 and CDR2 from the germline V gene are DFQATT and SNEGSKA (reference sequence). This chain's CDR3 is CSARQGTVASEAFF. Here the CDR3 DNA reads TGCAGTGCTAGACAGGGGACAGTGGCGTCTGAAGCTTTCTTT.

V is TRBV2 and J is TRBJ2-1; TRBD2 agrees at 10 bases. V was clipped by 9 bases and J by 9 bases; unmatched bases: 14. CDR1 and CDR2 (germline): SNHLY, FYNNEI. This CDR3 has 15 residues. The CDR3 DNA is TGTGCCAGTATCTTGGGGGGTAGCGGGAGGAGTGAGCAGTTCTTC. This translates into CASILGGSGRSEQFF.

The chain employs TRBV28 and TRBJ2-1; D call uncertain. Trimming shortened V by 7 bases and J by 7 bases, and 14 bases separated the two germline ends. Germline CDR1 and CDR2: MDHEN and SYDVKM. This CDR3 has 13 amino acids. The CDR3 DNA reads TGTGCCAGCACCACGGGCGCGGAGAATGAGCAGTTCTTC. This sequence encodes CASTTGAENEQFF.

The J gene is TRBJ2-5, the V gene TRBV12-5; D unclear. Deletions cut 5 bases from V and 4 bases from J, with 14 bases between. Germline V gene lookup returns CDR1 LGHNT and CDR2 FRNRAP. This CDR3 comprises 14 residues. The CDR3 DNA reads as TGTGCTAGTGGTGAGCGCCAGGTCCCAGAGACCCAGTACTTC. As protein: CASGERQVPETQYF. Together with reference TRBV12-5 and TRBJ2-5, the CDR3 gives the full variable domain: DARVTQTPRHKVTEMGQEVTMRCQPILGHNTVFWYRQTMMQGLELLAYFRNRAPLDDSGMPKDRFSAEMPDATLATLKIQPSEPRDSAVYFCASGERQVPETQYFGPGTRLLVL.

V is TRBV29-1 and J is TRBJ1-2, with 8 bases identical to TRBD1. V was clipped by 6 bases and J by 4 bases; unmatched bases: 4. Germline CDR1 reads SQVTM; CDR2 reads ANQGSEA. This CDR3 spans 12 amino acids. CDR3 protein: CSVGQESYGYTF. The CDR3 coding sequence is TGCAGCGTGGGACAGGAGTCCTATGGCTACACCTTC.

This chain joins TRBV29-1 and TRBJ2-1, with 11 bases aligning to TRBD2. Germline CDR1 and CDR2: SQVTM and ANQGSEA. V lost 5 bases, J lost 0 bases, and 9 bases stayed unmatched. The CDR3 is made up of 17 amino acids. CDR3: CSVNGLAGGSSYNEQFF. As DNA, the CDR3 is TGCAGCGTTAACGGACTAGCGGGTGGGAGCTCCTACAATGAGCAGTTCTTC.

CDR3 coding DNA: TGCAGTGCTGTCGACAGTAACGCGGGTGAAGCTTTCTTT. Encoded protein: CSAVDSNAGEAFF. The rearrangement links TRBV20-1 to TRBJ1-1; D is possibly TRBD1 (5 bases). This CDR3 region has 13 residues. The germline CDR1 and CDR2 sequences are DFQATT and SNEGSKA (reference sequence). Trimming shortened V by 5 bases and J by 7 bases, and 17 bases separated the two germline ends.